This T cell receptor (beta chain) derives from a study of blood T cells in healthy people across ages. It was with a sample-barcoded 5' primer and a J-beta primer mix that a second PCR of roughly 7 to 12 cycles was run. TCRdb analysed the 5' RACE reads with MiXCR anew, one entry per CDR3 protein. The sample yields approximately 850,000 distinct CDR3 sequences, roughly 44% seen once. The CDR3 contains 13 residues. CDR1 is MNHNS, CDR2 SASEGT, per germline. Trimming removed 1 base from V and 9 bases from J, with 13 bases in between. This TCR was recovered from a man in his 60s in good health. The chain recombines TRBV6-1 with TRBJ2-7; D perhaps matches TRBD1 (5 bases). Material: blood. The CDR3 DNA reads as TGTGCCAGCAGTGAAGGTCAGGGTGGCTCGCAGTACTTC. Translating gives CASSEGQGGSQYF.